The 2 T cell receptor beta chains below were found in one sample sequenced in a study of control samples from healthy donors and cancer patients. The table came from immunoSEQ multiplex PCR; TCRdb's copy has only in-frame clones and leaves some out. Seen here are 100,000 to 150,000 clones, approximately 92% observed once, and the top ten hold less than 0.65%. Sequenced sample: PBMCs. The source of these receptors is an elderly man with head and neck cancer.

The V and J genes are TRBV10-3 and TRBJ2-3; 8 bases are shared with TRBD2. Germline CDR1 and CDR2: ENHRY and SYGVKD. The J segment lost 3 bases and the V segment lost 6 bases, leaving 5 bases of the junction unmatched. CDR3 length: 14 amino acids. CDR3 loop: CAISPGLVTDTQYF. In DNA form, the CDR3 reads TGTGCCATCAGCCCGGGACTAGTTACAGATACGCAGTATTTT.

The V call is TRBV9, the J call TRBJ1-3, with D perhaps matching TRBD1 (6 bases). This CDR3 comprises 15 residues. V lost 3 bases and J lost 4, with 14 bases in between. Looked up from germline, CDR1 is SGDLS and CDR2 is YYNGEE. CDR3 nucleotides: TGTGCCAGCAGCGCCCAGGGGCTCGGAGGAAACACCATATATTTT. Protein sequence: CASSAQGLGGNTIYF.